This entry features one T cell receptor beta chain sequence. Its antigen is not identified. The CDR3 totals 17 residues. Germline V gene sequence: CDR1 SGHTA, CDR2 FQGNSA. The V and J ends lost 2 bases and 6 bases respectively, with 20 bases between them. Assay: immunoSEQ multiplex PCR; the TCRdb copy retains only in-frame clones and omits some. The sample has more than 300,000 clones; roughly 86% are singletons. Stated treatment: roughly 19 received Ad26.COV2.S at low or high dose, single or two shots; about five received placebo; per-sample allocation not given. On day 63 after the first injection, vaccine and placebo recipients gave samples. In Boston, an adult donor aged 18-55 years took part. This sample is drawn from a study of Ad26.COV2.S vaccination and SARS-CoV-2 variants. Study as a whole: Each vaccinee took Ad26.COV2.S intramuscularly, once or twice 56 days apart. General study points: Spike-specific CD8+ and CD4+ T cell responses reportedly showed substantial breadth after vaccination. There was a possibility that the TCR breadth and depth analyses underestimated total T cell responses.

This chain uses TRBV7-2 with TRBJ2-1; the D gene could be TRBD1 or TRBD2 (5 bases each). This TCR came from a person between 18 and 60 years old who received the Ad26.COV2.S COVID-19 vaccine or a placebo. The material was peripheral blood, obtained in a trial of Ad26.COV2.S vaccine versus placebo. CDR3 bases: TGTGCCAGCAGCTTAATTTGGGGCGGGTCCCTAAGCAATGAGCAGTTCTTC. It codes for CASSLIWGGSLSNEQFF.